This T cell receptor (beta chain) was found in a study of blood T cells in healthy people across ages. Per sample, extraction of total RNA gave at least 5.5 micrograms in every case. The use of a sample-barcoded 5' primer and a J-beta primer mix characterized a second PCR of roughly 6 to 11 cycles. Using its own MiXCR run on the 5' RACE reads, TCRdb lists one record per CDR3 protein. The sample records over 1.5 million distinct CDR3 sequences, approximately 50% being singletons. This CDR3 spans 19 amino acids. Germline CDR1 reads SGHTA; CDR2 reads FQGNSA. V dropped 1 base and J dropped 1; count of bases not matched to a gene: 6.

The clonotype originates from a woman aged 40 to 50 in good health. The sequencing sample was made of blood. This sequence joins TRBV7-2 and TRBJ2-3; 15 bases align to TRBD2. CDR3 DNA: TGTGCCAGCAGCTTAGTCGGGGGACTAGCGGGGGGCCGCACAGATACGCAGTATTTT. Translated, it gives CASSLVGGLAGGRTDTQYF.